This T cell receptor beta chain was documented in a study of T cells after yellow fever vaccination. Whole-study context: With SMART-Seq v4 Ultra Low Input, the fractions containing low cell numbers were prepared. Study-level findings and limits: A faster peak, day 5 versus 15, was reached by the weaker secondary response.

The CDR3 is 12 amino acids. Germline V gene sequence: CDR1 SGHTA, CDR2 FQGNSA. The V gene lost 5 bases and the J gene lost 6 bases, with 9 bases spanning the gap. By 5'RACE template switching, TCR cDNA was produced, with a universal primer site and UMIs added in the process. From the 5' RACE reads, TCRdb called clonotypes with MiXCR, one entry per CDR3 protein. Of roughly 330,000 distinct CDR3 sequences listed, around 6.8% are singletons. This clonotype was observed a few times. Its target is unknown. The gene calls are TRBV7-2 and TRBJ2-3, with D hard to call. The starting material was PBMCs, obtained about 41 days after the first yellow fever vaccination. The TCR comes from a man between 18 and 35 years old who received the YFV17D yellow fever vaccine. For the CDR3, the DNA is TGTGCCAGCAGCACCCTCGAGGATACGCAGTATTTT. This gives the protein CASSTLEDTQYF.